The 24 T cell receptor beta chains in this list originate from one sample, sequenced in a study of CD8+CD57+ T cells in acquired aplastic anemia. Using genomic DNA as the template, TCR beta VDJ and CDR3 profiling was carried out. TCRdb analysed the reads with MiXCR anew, one entry per CDR3 protein. The data show approximately 32,000 distinct CDR3 sequences, with 75% to 85% seen just once and 20% to 25% held by the top ten. The specimen sequenced was sorted CD4+, CD8+, or CD8+CD57+ T cells (not recorded which) from PBMCs. The receptors stem from a human donor in good health, serving as a control.

V is TRBV6-4 and J is TRBJ2-2; a weak D match, TRBD1 (6 bases). The V gene lost 6 bases and the J gene lost 8 bases, with 16 bases spanning the gap. Germline-derived CDR1 and CDR2 are MRHNA and SNTAGT. The CDR3 is made up of 14 amino acids. For the CDR3, the DNA is TGTGCCAGCAGCTCCCGACAGGCTCGAGGGGAGCTGTTTTTT. Protein sequence: CASSSRQARGELFF.

This clonotype is medium-sized (0.01 to 0.1%) within its sample. V is TRBV9 and J is TRBJ2-5; 11 bases match TRBD2. Germline CDR1 is SGDLS and CDR2 is YYNGEE. J gave up 5 bases and V 4 bases, and 7 bases lay outside the gene matches. The CDR3 runs 15 residues. CDR3 protein: CASSPRIAGGETQYF. In DNA form, the CDR3 reads TGTGCCAGCAGCCCCCGGATAGCGGGGGGGGAGACCCAGTACTTC.

This chain uses TRBV5-4 with TRBJ2-3; 9 bases map to TRBD2. The CDR3 covers 15 residues. Germline trimming cut 3 bases from V and 2 bases from J; bases unmatched to any gene: 4. Germline CDR1 is SGHNT and CDR2 is YYREEE (reference sequence). The CDR3: CASSSGLAYTDTQYF. In DNA form, the CDR3 reads TGTGCCAGCAGCTCGGGACTAGCTTACACAGATACGCAGTATTTT.

The chain recombines TRBV6-5 with TRBJ1-6; D is unresolved. The CDR3 extends over 15 amino acids. The germline V gene encodes CDR1 MNHEY and CDR2 SVGAGI. The V and J ends lost 0 bases and 6 bases respectively, with 9 bases between them. CDR3 bases: TGTGCCAGCAGTTACTCTTTGACATCTAATTCACCCCTCCACTTT. Encoded protein: CASSYSLTSNSPLHF.

The chain links TRBV25-1 to TRBJ2-5; TRBD1 aligns across 9 bases. The V gene's germline CDR1 is MGHDK and CDR2 SYGVNS. Trimming at V came to 4 bases and at J to 5 bases, leaving 8 bases not matched to a gene. This CDR3 contains 15 residues. The DNA of the CDR3 is TGTGCCAGCAGTGCCGGGACAGGGAGGACGGAGACCCAGTACTTC. Amino acids: CASSAGTGRTETQYF.

The chain links TRBV20-1 to TRBJ2-5, with TRBD2 matching 10 bases. The length of the CDR3 is 15 residues. Germline V CDR1 and CDR2: DFQATT, SNEGSKA (reference sequence). The J segment lost 0 bases and the V segment lost 5 bases, leaving 6 bases of the junction unmatched. The CDR3 region has the DNA TGCAGTGCTCCCCTAGCGGGGGTCCACCAAGAGACCCAGTACTTC. Translated: CSAPLAGVHQETQYF.

The chain employs TRBV5-1 and TRBJ1-1, with D hard to call. CDR3 length equals 13 residues. Trimming shortened V by 3 bases and J by 4 bases, and 10 bases separated the two germline ends. Germline-derived CDR1 and CDR2 are SGHRS and YFSETQ. The CDR3 reads CASSWQSTTEAFF. CDR3 nucleotides: TGCGCCAGCAGCTGGCAGAGCACCACTGAAGCTTTCTTT.

In the case of this clonotype: Without the conserved terminal phenylalanine or tryptophan, this CDR3 likely stems from a read error. This rearrangement joins TRBV6-4 to TRBJ1-1; 12 bases line up with TRBD1. This CDR3 comprises 16 residues. Germline CDR1 MRHNA, CDR2 SNTAGT. Trimming at V came to 4 bases and at J to 4 bases, leaving 7 bases not matched to a gene. Here the CDR3 DNA reads TGTGCCAGCAGTGGGGACAGGGGGCGCAGGGGCACTGAAGCTTTCCTT. It yields the protein CASSGDRGRRGTEAFL.

Details on this clonotype: The conserved closing phenylalanine or tryptophan is absent in this CDR3, likely reflecting a read error. The DNA is omitted, as the CDR3 cannot be located on it reliably, and the CDR3 follows TCRdb's listing. The gene calls are TRBV10-3 and TRBJ2-1; the table's D call, TRBD1, has no DNA check behind it. Germline CDR1 is ENHRY and CDR2 is SYGVKD. The CDR3 is 13 residues long, counting both termini. CDR3 protein: CAISESRERGVNV.

This chain connects TRBV29-1 to TRBJ1-1, with D unresolved. The CDR3 loop spans 12 amino acids. Germline CDR1 and CDR2: SQVTM and ANQGSEA. The V end lost 2 bases, the J end lost 0 bases, and 4 bases lay between the germline ends. This chain's CDR3 is CSVESMNTEAFF. The CDR3 bases are TGCAGCGTTGAATCCATGAACACTGAAGCTTTCTTT.

This clonotype was observed a handful of times. The J gene is TRBJ2-7, the V gene TRBV9; 8 bases agree with TRBD2. CDR1 and CDR2 (germline): SGDLS, YYNGEE. The CDR3 has 15 residues. Trimming cost V 0 bases and J 3 bases; bases outside gene matches: 5. CDR3 sequence reads: CASSVDGTRHYEQYF. The CDR3 DNA sequence: TGTGCCAGCAGCGTAGACGGGACTAGGCACTACGAGCAGTACTTC.

The J gene is TRBJ1-5, the V gene TRBV2; D remains ambiguous. The CDR3 has 13 residues. Germline CDR1 and CDR2: SNHLY and FYNNEI. V was shortened by 3 bases and J by 6 bases, with 9 bases between the two germline ends. In DNA, the CDR3 is TGTGCCAGCAGTGACAGCTTTAGTCAGCCCCAGCATTTT. Translated: CASSDSFSQPQHF.

V usage is TRBV5-1 and J usage is TRBJ2-7, with 7 bases matching TRBD2. Germline loops: CDR1 SGHRS, CDR2 YFSETQ. The CDR3 is 15 residues long. After removal of 3 bases from V and 2 bases from J, the junction contained 8 bases not matched to a gene. The chain's CDR3 is CASSYAGTNPYEQYF. The CDR3 DNA reads TGCGCCAGCAGCTACGCCGGGACTAACCCCTACGAGCAGTACTTC.

As to this clonotype: An end of the junction differs from the germline gene, which may be a read error. V usage is TRBV9 and J usage is TRBJ1-3; D is unclear. The length of the CDR3 is 15 residues. From germline, CDR1 is SGDLS and CDR2 YYNGEE. The CDR3: CATSGESRLGNTIYF. CDR3 sequence (DNA): TGTGCCACCAGCGGGGAATCGCGACTTGGAAACACCATATATTTT.

This clonotype qualifies as medium-sized. The rearrangement uses TRBV7-9 and TRBJ1-1; D gene unclear. Looked up from germline, CDR1 is SEHNR and CDR2 is FQNEAQ (reference sequence). CDR3 length equals 11 residues. V dropped 3 bases and J dropped 7 bases, with 6 bases sitting between them. The CDR3 here is CASSLIFEAFF. The CDR3 nucleotides read TGTGCCAGCAGCTTGATTTTTGAAGCTTTCTTT.

This sequence joins TRBV10-2 and TRBJ1-2; unclear D gene. Germline CDR1 reads WSHSY; CDR2 reads SAAADI. Trimming stripped 4 bases from V and 8 bases from J, with 14 bases between. The CDR3 totals 13 residues. The CDR3 region is CASSAAPERGYTF. The CDR3 nucleotides read TGCGCCAGCAGTGCGGCCCCGGAGAGAGGCTACACCTTC.

The gene calls are TRBV5-1 and TRBJ2-7, with TRBD1 as a possible D gene (6 bases). V was cut by 5 bases and J by 3 bases, with 18 bases left in between. Germline V lookup: CDR1 SGHRS, CDR2 YFSETQ. This CDR3 is built from 15 residues. The DNA of the CDR3 is TGCGCCAGCAGTTCCGAGGGACAAAGAAGCTACGAGCAGTACTTC. It codes for CASSSEGQRSYEQYF.

This clonotype was detected only a few times. The rearrangement joins TRBV20-1 to TRBJ1-6; D remains unclear. V gave up 6 bases and J gave up 4 bases, with 10 bases separating them. This CDR3 comprises 13 residues. Germline-derived CDR1 and CDR2 are DFQATT and SNEGSKA (reference sequence). DNA of the CDR3: TGCAGTGCCGGACGGGCTTATAATTCACCCCTCCACTTT. Translated: CSAGRAYNSPLHF.

This clonotype was detected only a few times. V gene TRBV24-1 combines with J gene TRBJ2-5; TRBD2 might be the D (7 bases). The CDR3 is 16 residues long. The V gene lost 1 base and the J gene lost 5 bases, with 16 bases spanning the gap. Germline-derived CDR1 and CDR2 are KGHDR and SFDVKD. CDR3 protein: CATSDFGGGGQETQYF. The CDR3 nucleotides are TGTGCCACCAGTGATTTCGGAGGGGGGGGCCAGGAGACCCAGTACTTC.

The chain employs TRBV6-1 and TRBJ1-5; TRBD1 is a possible D gene (5 bases). CDR1 is MNHNS and CDR2 is SASEGT in the germline V gene. V was pared by 5 bases and J by 7 bases, with 9 bases between. The CDR3 is made up of 12 amino acids. DNA of the CDR3: TGTGCCAGCAGTCAGGGCAGACAGCCCCAGCATTTT. Its protein is CASSQGRQPQHF.

The chain employs TRBV7-6 and TRBJ2-1; perhaps TRBD2 as D (5 bases). This CDR3 is 13 amino acids long. V was trimmed by 2 bases and J by 9 bases, leaving 11 bases between them. CDR1 is SGHVS, CDR2 FNYEAQ, per germline. The CDR3 sequence: CASSLFRGGEQFF. As DNA, the CDR3 is TGTGCCAGCAGCTTATTTCGCGGAGGTGAGCAGTTCTTC.

This clonotype was observed a single time. This rearrangement joins TRBV15 to TRBJ2-1; no firm D call. V was pared by 5 bases and J by 9 bases, with 23 bases between. CDR1 is LNHNV and CDR2 is YYDKDF in the germline V gene (reference sequence). The CDR3 contains 16 residues. DNA of the CDR3: TGTGCCACCAGCCTGCGTACTACTGGCCTACAAAGTGAGCAGTTCTTC. It translates to CATSLRTTGLQSEQFF. Complete variable domain (other parts from reference TRBV15 and TRBJ2-1): DAMVIQNPRYQVTQFGKPVTLSCSQTLNHNVMYWYQQKSSQAPKLLFHYYDKDFNNEADTPDNFQSRRPNTSFCFLDIRSPGLGDTAMYLCATSLRTTGLQSEQFFGPGTRLTVL.

This clonotype was seen once. The chain joins TRBV24-1 to TRBJ2-3; 9 positions agree with TRBD1. V shed 3 bases, J shed 6 bases, and the junction held 6 bases outside the gene matches. The CDR3 consists of 15 residues. Germline V gene data show CDR1 as KGHDR and CDR2 as SFDVKD. CDR3 DNA sequence: TGTGCCACCAGTGATCAGGGACAGGGTCGGGATACGCAGTATTTT. This encodes CATSDQGQGRDTQYF.

CDR3 bases: TGTGCCAGCAGTGATGGGGACAGGGCTTCACCCCTCCACTTT. Translated, it gives CASSDGDRASPLHF. The chain recombines TRBV2 with TRBJ1-6; 9 nucleotides align to TRBD1. There are 14 residues in the CDR3. Germline lookup yields CDR1 SNHLY and CDR2 FYNNEI. The V gene end was trimmed by 3 bases and the J gene end by 9 bases; junction bases not matched to a gene: 3.